Following are 5 T cell receptor beta chains from one sample sequenced in a study of T-cell memory formation after mild COVID-19. TCRdb fed the 5' RACE reads into MiXCR, producing one record per CDR3 protein. The sample contains 500,000 to 650,000 distinct CDR3 sequences, about 20% of which appear only once. Material for sequencing was PBMCs or a T cell subset sorted from them (not recorded which). The receptor set was obtained from an adult woman who had mild COVID-19 (a few samples of this study predate the infection). Cell type and time point are not known.

The chain recombines TRBV20-1 with TRBJ2-5, with TRBD2 matching 11 bases. J was trimmed by 4 bases and V by 2 bases; bases with no gene match: 6. CDR3 length: 15 residues. Germline V lookup: CDR1 DFQATT, CDR2 SNEGSKA (reference sequence). CDR3 sequence: CSARWASGRLETQYF. The CDR3 DNA reads as TGCAGTGCTAGATGGGCTAGCGGGAGGTTAGAGACCCAGTACTTC.

This sequence joins TRBV19 and TRBJ1-2; D might be TRBD1 (5 bases). V gave up 1 base and J gave up 4 bases, with 7 bases separating them. The CDR3 contains 13 residues. From germline, CDR1 is LNHDA and CDR2 SQIVND (reference sequence). The CDR3 loop is CASSIGQLYGYTF. The CDR3 DNA reads as TGTGCCAGTAGTATAGGACAGCTCTATGGCTACACCTTC.

This clonotype was recorded a few times. The CDR3 loop reads CSVEESPGYEQFF. In DNA, the CDR3 is TGCAGCGTTGAAGAATCCCCGGGCTATGAGCAGTTCTTC. The chain employs TRBV29-1 and TRBJ2-1; D is unclear. The CDR3 has 13 amino acids. V was shortened by 0 bases and J by 8 bases, with 11 bases between the two germline ends. Germline V gives CDR1 SQVTM, CDR2 ANQGSEA.

The table lists this clonotype with a few counts. V gene TRBV11-2 combines with J gene TRBJ2-3; D call uncertain. The CDR3 extends over 12 amino acids. Germline V lookup: CDR1 SGHAT, CDR2 FQNNGV. Trimming pared 5 bases from V and 1 base from J, leaving 4 bases between. The CDR3 nucleotides are TGTGCCAGCAGCGGACGCACAGATACGCAGTATTTT. Translated: CASSGRTDTQYF. The whole variable domain, filled in from reference TRBV11-2 and TRBJ2-3, reads EAGVAQSPRYKIIEKRQSVAFWCNPISGHATLYWYQQILGQGPKLLIQFQNNGVVDDSQLPKDRFSAERLKGVDSTLKIQPAKLEDSAVYLCASSGRTDTQYFGPGTRLTVL.

This clonotype was recorded many times. The genes are TRBV3-1 and TRBJ2-7; TRBD1 might be the D (5 bases). CDR1 is LGHDT, CDR2 YNNKEL, per germline (reference sequence). The V and J ends lost 3 bases and 2 bases respectively, with 5 bases between them. CDR3 length: 12 amino acids. The DNA of the CDR3 is TGTGCCAGCAGCCAGGGGCCCTACGAGCAGTACTTC. Protein product: CASSQGPYEQYF.